This paragraph covers one TCR beta chain sequence. The data are from a study of OX40 agonist ivuxolimab in advanced cancers. The table came from immunoSEQ multiplex PCR; TCRdb's copy has only in-frame clones and leaves some out. The sample carries around 76,000 clones, 85% recorded once. Germline V gene lookup returns CDR1 MNHEY and CDR2 SVGAGI. V was pared by 0 bases and J by 4 bases, with 2 bases of the junction left unmatched. The CDR3 totals 15 residues. This clonotype was sampled from an adult with an advanced solid tumor such as melanoma, head and neck, liver or kidney cancer. This sample comprised CD4+ or CD8+ T cells sorted from blood, obtained in a trial of the OX40 agonist ivuxolimab. The V and J genes are TRBV6-5 and TRBJ2-7; 11 bases agree with TRBD1. The CDR3: CASSYSGTGGYEQYV. The CDR3 DNA reads TGTGCCAGCAGTTACTCTGGGACAGGGGGATACGAGCAGTACGTC.